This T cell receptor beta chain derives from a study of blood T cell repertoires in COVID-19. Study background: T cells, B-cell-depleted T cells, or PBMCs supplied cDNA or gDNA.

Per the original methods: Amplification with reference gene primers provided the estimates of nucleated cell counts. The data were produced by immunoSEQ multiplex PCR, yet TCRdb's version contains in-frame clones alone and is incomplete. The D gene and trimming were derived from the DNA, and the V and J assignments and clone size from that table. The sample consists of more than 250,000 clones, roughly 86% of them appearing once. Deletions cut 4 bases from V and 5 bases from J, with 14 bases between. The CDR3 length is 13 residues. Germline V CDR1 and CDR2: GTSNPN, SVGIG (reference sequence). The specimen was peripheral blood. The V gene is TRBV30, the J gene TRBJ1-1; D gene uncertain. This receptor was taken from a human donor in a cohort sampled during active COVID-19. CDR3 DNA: TGTGCCTGGAATGGAGGGTTCGGAACTGAAGCTTTCTTT. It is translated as CAWNGGFGTEAFF.